This T cell receptor (beta chain) appears in the sequencing data of a study of blood T cell repertoires in COVID-19. The wider study: Samples came from the United States, Italy and Spain, spanning acute and convalescent COVID-19. T cells, B-cell-depleted T cells, or PBMCs provided the cDNA or gDNA that served as material.

This clone was observed a handful of times. Trimming cost V 5 bases and J 4 bases, with 6 bases left between them. Germline CDR1 is SEHNR and CDR2 is FQNEAQ (reference sequence). The CDR3 covers 12 residues. Methods used by the authors: Amplification from reference gene primers served as the basis for estimated nucleated cell counts. Here immunoSEQ multiplex PCR was the method, and the copy in TCRdb shows in-frame clones only, minus some. The V and J calls and clone size were taken over from that table, and D and trimming were inferred from the DNA. In the table there are 40,000 to 60,000 clones, 90% of which are singletons.

The sample taken for sequencing was peripheral blood. The V call is TRBV7-9, the J call TRBJ1-5; TRBD1 might be the D (5 bases). This TCR came from a human donor in a cohort sampled during active COVID-19. The DNA for the CDR3 is TGTGCCAGCAGCAACAGGAATCAGCCCCAGCATTTT. Translation gives CASSNRNQPQHF.